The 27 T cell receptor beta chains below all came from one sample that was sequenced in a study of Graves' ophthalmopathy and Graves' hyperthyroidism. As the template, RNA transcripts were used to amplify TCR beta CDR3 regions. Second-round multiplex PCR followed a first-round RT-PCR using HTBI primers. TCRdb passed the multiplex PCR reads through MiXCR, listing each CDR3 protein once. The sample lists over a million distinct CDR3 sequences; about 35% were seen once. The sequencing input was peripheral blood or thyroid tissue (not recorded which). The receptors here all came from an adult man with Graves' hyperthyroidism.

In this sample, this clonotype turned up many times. Written as DNA, the CDR3 is TGTGCCAGCAGTACCAAAACGGGACACCCCTCCGTCCTGACTTTC. It is translated as CASSTKTGHPSVLTF. V usage is TRBV12-3 or TRBV12-4 and J usage is TRBJ2-6, with a weak D call TRBD1 (6 bases). This CDR3 region has 15 residues. V lost 5 bases and J lost 12, with 20 bases in between.

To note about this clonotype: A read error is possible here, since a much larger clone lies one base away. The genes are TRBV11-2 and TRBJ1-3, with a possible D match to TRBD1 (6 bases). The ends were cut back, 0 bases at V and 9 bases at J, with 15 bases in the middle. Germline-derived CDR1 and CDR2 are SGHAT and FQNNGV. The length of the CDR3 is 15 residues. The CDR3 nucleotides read TGTGCCAGCAGCTTAGATCCAGGGGATGTAACCACCATATATTTT. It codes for CASSLDPGDVTTIYF. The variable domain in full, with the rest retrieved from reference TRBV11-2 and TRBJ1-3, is EAGVAQSPRYKIIEKRQSVAFWCNPISGHATLYWYQQILGQGPKLLIQFQNNGVVDDSQLPKDRFSAERLKGVDSTLKIQPAKLEDSAVYLCASSLDPGDVTTIYFGEGSWLTVV.

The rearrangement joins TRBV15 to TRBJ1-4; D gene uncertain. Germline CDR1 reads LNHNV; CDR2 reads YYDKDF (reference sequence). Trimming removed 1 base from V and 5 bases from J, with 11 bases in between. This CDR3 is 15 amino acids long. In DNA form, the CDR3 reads TGTGCCACCAGCAGAGTAGGCTCCCCAAATGAAAAACTGTTTTTT. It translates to CATSRVGSPNEKLFF. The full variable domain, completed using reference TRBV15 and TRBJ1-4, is DAMVIQNPRYQVTQFGKPVTLSCSQTLNHNVMYWYQQKSSQAPKLLFHYYDKDFNNEADTPDNFQSRRPNTSFCFLDIRSPGLGDTAMYLCATSRVGSPNEKLFFGSGTQLSVL.

As DNA, the CDR3 is TGTGCCAGCATTCCAGAACTGGGGTCGGCGGGAAGCTCCTACGAGCAGTACTTC. It yields the protein CASIPELGSAGSSYEQYF. The rearrangement links TRBV12-3 or TRBV12-4 to TRBJ2-7; D may be TRBD2 (6 bases). This CDR3 region has 18 residues. Trimming cost V 7 bases and J 0 bases, with 25 bases left between them.

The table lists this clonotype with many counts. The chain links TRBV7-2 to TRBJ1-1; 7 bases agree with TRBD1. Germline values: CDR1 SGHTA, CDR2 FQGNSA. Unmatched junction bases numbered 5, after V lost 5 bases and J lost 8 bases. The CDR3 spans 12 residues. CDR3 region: CASSIQGKEAFF. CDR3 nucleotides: TGTGCCAGCAGCATACAGGGGAAAGAAGCTTTCTTT.

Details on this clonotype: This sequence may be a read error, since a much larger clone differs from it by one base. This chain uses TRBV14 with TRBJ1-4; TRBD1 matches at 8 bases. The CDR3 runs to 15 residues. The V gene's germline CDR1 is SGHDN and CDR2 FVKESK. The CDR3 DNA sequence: TGTGCCGGCAGCCAGCGGACAGGGTGGAATGAAAAACTGTTTTTT. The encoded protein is CAGSQRTGWNEKLFF.

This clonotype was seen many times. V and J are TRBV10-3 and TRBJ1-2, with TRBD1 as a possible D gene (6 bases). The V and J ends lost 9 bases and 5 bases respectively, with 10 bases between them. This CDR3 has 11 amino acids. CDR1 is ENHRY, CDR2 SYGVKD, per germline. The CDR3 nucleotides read TGTGCCATTTCAGGGGCTTATGGCTACACCTTC. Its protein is CAISGAYGYTF.

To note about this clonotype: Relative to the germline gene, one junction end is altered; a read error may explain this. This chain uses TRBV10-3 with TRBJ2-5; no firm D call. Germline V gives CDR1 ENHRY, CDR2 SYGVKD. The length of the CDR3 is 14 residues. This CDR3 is CASSCSAHRETQYF. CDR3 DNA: TGTGCCAGCAGTTGCTCGGCCCACCGGGAGACCCAGTACTTC.

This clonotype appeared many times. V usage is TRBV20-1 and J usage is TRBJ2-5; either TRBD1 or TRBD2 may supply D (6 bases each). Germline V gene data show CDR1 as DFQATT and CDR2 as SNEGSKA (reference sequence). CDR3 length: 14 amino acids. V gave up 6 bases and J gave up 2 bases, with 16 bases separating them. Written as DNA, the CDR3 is TGCAGTGCAACTACGGACAGCGGGCAAGAGACCCAGTACTTC. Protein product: CSATTDSGQETQYF.

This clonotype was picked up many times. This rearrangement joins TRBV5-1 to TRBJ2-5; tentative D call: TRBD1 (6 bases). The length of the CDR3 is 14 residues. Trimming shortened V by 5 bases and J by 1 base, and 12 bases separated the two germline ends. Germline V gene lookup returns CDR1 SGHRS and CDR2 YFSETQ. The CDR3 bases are TGCGCCAGCAGGTCAGGGGAACTCCAAGAGACCCAGTACTTC. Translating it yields CASRSGELQETQYF. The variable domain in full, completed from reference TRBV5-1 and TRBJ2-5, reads KAGVTQTPRYLIKTRGQQVTLSCSPISGHRSVSWYQQTPGQGLQFLFEYFSETQRNKGNFPGRFSGRQFSNSRSEMNVSTLELGDSALYLCASRSGELQETQYFGPGTRLLVL.

Here the CDR3 DNA reads TGTGCCAGCAGTCCTCGAGGGGGGCATCAGCCCCAGCATTTT. Amino acid sequence: CASSPRGGHQPQHF. J is TRBJ1-5 and V is TRBV25-1, with a weak D call TRBD1 (6 bases). Between the trimmed V and J ends, which lost 5 bases and 5 bases, there was a span of 13 bases. Germline V gene sequence: CDR1 MGHDK, CDR2 SYGVNS. The CDR3 consists of 14 residues.

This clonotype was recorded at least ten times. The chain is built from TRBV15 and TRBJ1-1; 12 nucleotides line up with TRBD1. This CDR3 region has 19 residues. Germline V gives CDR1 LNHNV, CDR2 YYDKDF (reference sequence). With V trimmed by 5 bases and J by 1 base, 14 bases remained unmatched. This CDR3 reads CATSPRPGTGGTPNTEAFF. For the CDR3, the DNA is TGTGCCACCAGCCCCCGACCCGGGACAGGGGGCACTCCGAACACTGAAGCTTTCTTT.

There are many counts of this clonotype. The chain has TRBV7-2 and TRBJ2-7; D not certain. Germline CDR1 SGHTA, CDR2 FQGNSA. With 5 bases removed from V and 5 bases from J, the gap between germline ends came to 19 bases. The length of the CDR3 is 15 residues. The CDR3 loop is CASSPKGSSTHEQYF. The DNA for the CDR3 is TGTGCCAGCAGCCCGAAGGGCTCCTCCACCCACGAGCAGTACTTC. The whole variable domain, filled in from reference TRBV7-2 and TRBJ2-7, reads GAGVSQSPSNKVTEKGKDVELRCDPISGHTALYWYRQSLGQGLEFLIYFQGNSAPDKSGLPSDRFSAERTGGSVSTLTIQRTQQEDSAVYLCASSPKGSSTHEQYFGPGTRLTVT.

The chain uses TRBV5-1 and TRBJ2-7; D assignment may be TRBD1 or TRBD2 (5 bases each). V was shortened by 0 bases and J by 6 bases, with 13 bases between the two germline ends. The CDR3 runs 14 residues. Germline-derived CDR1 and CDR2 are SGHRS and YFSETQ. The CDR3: CASSLGPGGGEQYF. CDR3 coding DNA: TGCGCCAGCAGCTTGGGCCCGGGTGGGGGCGAGCAGTACTTC.

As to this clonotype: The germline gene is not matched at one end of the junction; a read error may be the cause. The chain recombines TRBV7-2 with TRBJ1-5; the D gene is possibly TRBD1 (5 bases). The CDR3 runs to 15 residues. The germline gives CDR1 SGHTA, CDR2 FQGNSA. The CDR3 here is CASGLGQGLGQPQHF. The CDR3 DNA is TGTGCCAGCGGCTTAGGCCAGGGTCTCGGTCAGCCCCAGCATTTT.

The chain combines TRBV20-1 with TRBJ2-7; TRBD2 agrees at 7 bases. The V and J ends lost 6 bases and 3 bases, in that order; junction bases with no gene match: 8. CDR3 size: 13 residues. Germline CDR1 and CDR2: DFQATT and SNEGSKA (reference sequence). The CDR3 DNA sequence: TGCAGTGCGGTCTCGCGGACTAGCTACGAGCAGTACTTC. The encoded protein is CSAVSRTSYEQYF.

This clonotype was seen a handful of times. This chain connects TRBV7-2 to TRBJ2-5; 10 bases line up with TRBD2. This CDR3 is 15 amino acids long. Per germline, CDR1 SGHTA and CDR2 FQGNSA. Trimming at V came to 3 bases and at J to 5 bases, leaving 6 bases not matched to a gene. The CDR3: CASSFVAGGRETQYF. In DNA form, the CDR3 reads TGTGCCAGCAGCTTTGTAGCGGGAGGCAGGGAGACCCAGTACTTC.

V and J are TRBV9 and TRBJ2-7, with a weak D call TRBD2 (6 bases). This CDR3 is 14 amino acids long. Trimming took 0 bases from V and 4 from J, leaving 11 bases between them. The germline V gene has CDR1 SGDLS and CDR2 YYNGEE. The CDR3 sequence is CASSVADGGYEQYF. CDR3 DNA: TGTGCCAGCAGCGTAGCAGATGGGGGGTACGAGCAGTACTTC.

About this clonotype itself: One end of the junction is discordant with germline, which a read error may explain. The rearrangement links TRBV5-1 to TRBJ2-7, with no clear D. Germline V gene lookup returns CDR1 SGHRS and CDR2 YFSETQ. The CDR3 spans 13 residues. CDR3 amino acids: CASSLGFTYGQYF. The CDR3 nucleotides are TGCGCCAGCAGCTTGGGTTTTACCTACGGGCAGTACTTC.

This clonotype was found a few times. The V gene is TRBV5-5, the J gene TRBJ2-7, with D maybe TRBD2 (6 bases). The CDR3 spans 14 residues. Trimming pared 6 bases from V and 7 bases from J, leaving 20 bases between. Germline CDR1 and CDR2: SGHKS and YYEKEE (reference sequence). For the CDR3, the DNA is TGTGCCAGCACGGCAGCTACAGGAGGGAATGAGCAGTACTTC. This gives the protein CASTAATGGNEQYF.

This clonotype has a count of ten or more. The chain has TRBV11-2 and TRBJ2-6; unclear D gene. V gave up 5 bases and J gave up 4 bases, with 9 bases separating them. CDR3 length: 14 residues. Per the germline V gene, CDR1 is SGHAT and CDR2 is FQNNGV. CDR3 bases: TGTGCCAGCAGCCCGTATACCGGGGCCAACGTCCTGACTTTC. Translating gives CASSPYTGANVLTF.

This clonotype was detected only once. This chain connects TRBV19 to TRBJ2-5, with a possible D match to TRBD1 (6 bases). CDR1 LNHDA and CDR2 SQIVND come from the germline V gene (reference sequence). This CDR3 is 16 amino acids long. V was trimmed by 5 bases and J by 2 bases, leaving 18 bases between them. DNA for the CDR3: TGTGCCAGTAGTCCCGGGACACCGGGCGAACAAGAGACCCAGTACTTC. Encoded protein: CASSPGTPGEQETQYF.

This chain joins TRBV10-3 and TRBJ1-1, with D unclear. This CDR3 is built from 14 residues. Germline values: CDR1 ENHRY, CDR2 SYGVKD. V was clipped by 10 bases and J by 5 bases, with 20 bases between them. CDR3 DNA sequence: TGTGCCAGCACTAAGACCGGGAGAAGGACTGAAGCTTTCTTT. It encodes CASTKTGRRTEAFF.

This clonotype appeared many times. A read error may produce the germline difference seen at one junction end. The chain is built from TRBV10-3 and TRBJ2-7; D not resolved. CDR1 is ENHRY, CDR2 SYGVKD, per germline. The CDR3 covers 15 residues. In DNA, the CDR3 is TGTGCCAGCAGTGAAACTGCAGAAAGCTCCTACGAGCAGTACTTC. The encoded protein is CASSETAESSYEQYF.

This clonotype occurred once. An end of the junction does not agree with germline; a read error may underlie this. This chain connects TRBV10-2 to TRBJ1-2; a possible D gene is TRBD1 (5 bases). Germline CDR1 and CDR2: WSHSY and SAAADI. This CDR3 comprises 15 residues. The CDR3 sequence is CASSSPPGPFYGYTF. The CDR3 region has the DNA TGTGCCAGCAGTTCCCCGCCAGGGCCATTCTATGGCTACACCTTC.

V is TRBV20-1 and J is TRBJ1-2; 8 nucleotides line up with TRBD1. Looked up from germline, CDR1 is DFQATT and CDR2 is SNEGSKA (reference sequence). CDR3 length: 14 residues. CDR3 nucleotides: TGCAACACGGACAGGGTGGGTGTACACTATGGCTACACCTTC. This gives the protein CNTDRVGVHYGYTF.

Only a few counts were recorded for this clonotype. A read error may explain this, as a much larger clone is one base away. CDR3: CASSQGQGDTEAFF. The CDR3 DNA reads TGTGCCAGCAGCCAGGGACAGGGGGACACTGAAGCTTTCTTT. This sequence joins TRBV7-8 and TRBJ1-1; 11 bases agree with TRBD1. The CDR3 length is 14 residues. Germline values: CDR1 SGHVS, CDR2 FQNEAQ. V dropped 5 bases and J dropped 3; count of bases not matched to a gene: 2.